Shown below are 20 T cell receptor beta chains from a single sample sequenced in a study of Graves' ophthalmopathy and Graves' hyperthyroidism. Amplified TCR beta CDR3 regions were obtained using RNA transcripts as template. HTBI primers served in a first-round RT-PCR, which a second-round multiplex PCR followed. MiXCR, run by TCRdb on the multiplex PCR reads, gives a single entry per CDR3 protein. The sample yields approximately 210,000 distinct CDR3 sequences, 29% seen once. The material sequenced was peripheral blood. Receptors originate from a man aged 45-65 years with Graves' ophthalmopathy.

Points on this clonotype: A much larger clone sits a single nucleotide away, making a read error possible. CDR3 region: CASSLKPLLAGVYNERFF. The CDR3, as DNA: TGTGCCAGCAGCTTAAAACCACTTCTAGCGGGGGTCTACAATGAGCGGTTCTTC. V gene TRBV11-2 combines with J gene TRBJ2-1, with 10 bases that match TRBD2. CDR1 is SGHAT and CDR2 is FQNNGV in the germline V gene. This CDR3 contains 18 residues.

This clonotype showed up many times. This chain joins TRBV2 and TRBJ1-1; D unresolved. Germline V CDR1 and CDR2: SNHLY, FYNNEI. The V end lost 8 bases, the J end lost 3 bases, and 10 bases lay between the germline ends. This CDR3 region has 12 residues. CDR3 sequence (DNA): TGTGCCAGCGAAACTGGGTACACTGAAGCTTTCTTT. Translation: CASETGYTEAFF.

This clonotype was seen at least ten times. The rearrangement links TRBV15 to TRBJ2-7, with no clear D. In germline, CDR1 is LNHNV, CDR2 YYDKDF (reference sequence). V lost 3 bases and J 3 bases, leaving 21 bases between the germline ends. This CDR3 spans 17 amino acids. The CDR3 loop is CATSSRRAGPRRYEQYF. Written as DNA, the CDR3 is TGTGCCACCAGCAGCCGAAGGGCAGGACCCCGGCGCTACGAGCAGTACTTC.

This clonotype was recorded at least ten times. V is TRBV28 and J is TRBJ1-1, with 9 bases that match TRBD1. Losses at the gene ends were 5 bases for V and 5 bases for J; bases not matched to a gene: 6. Germline V lookup: CDR1 MDHEN, CDR2 SYDVKM. CDR3 length: 14 amino acids. The CDR3 DNA is TGTGCCAGCAGTCCAGCCGACAGGGGGACTGAAGCTTTCTTT. Residues: CASSPADRGTEAFF.

This clonotype was seen just once. One end of the junction varies from germline; a read error may be responsible. This chain uses TRBV6-5 with TRBJ2-7; D remains unclear. Germline lookup yields CDR1 MNHEY and CDR2 SVGAGI. The CDR3 has 15 residues. The CDR3 loop is CANSYSNSPLDEQYF. The CDR3 bases are TGTGCCAACAGTTACTCTAACAGTCCTTTGGACGAGCAGTACTTC.

The chain has TRBV24-1 and TRBJ1-5; D is ambiguous. The germline V and J ends were trimmed by 2 bases and 1 base, with 8 bases remaining between them. The CDR3 sequence is 15 residues long. Looked up from germline, CDR1 is KGHDR and CDR2 is SFDVKD. The CDR3 DNA is TGTGCCACCAGTGATTCTAACGGAAGCAATCAGCCCCAGCATTTT. Protein sequence: CATSDSNGSNQPQHF.

This clonotype was seen repeatedly, ten times or more. The chain recombines TRBV6-1 with TRBJ1-2; weak D call: TRBD1 (5 bases). CDR1 is MNHNS, CDR2 SASEGT, per germline. The CDR3 spans 15 residues. V shed 2 bases and J shed 4 bases, with 14 bases lying between them. Here the CDR3 DNA reads TGTGCCAGCAGTGAATTATTTACAGGATTCTATGGCTACACCTTC. Amino acids: CASSELFTGFYGYTF.

The chain is built from TRBV20-1 and TRBJ1-6, with 9 bases matching TRBD1. From germline, CDR1 is DFQATT and CDR2 SNEGSKA (reference sequence). The CDR3 covers 15 residues. Trimming removed 3 bases from V and 10 bases from J; junction bases left unmatched: 10. The CDR3 DNA is TGCAGTGCTAGTGCTCTCCCGGGACAGGGCTCACCCCTCCACTTT. Translated: CSASALPGQGSPLHF.

This clonotype is a singleton in its sample. The chain has TRBV15 and TRBJ1-5, with D uncertain. The CDR3 contains 13 residues. The V gene lost 1 base and the J gene lost 1 base, with 2 bases spanning the gap. Germline V gene lookup returns CDR1 LNHNV and CDR2 YYDKDF (reference sequence). The chain's CDR3 is CATSRGSNQPQHF. DNA of the CDR3: TGTGCCACCAGCAGAGGAAGCAATCAGCCCCAGCATTTT.

This clonotype showed up many times. The rearrangement joins TRBV12-3 or TRBV12-4 to TRBJ1-1; perhaps TRBD1 as D (6 bases). V was trimmed by 6 bases and J by 3 bases, leaving 17 bases between them. CDR3 length: 15 residues. The chain's CDR3 is CASRLRGLRDTEAFF. The CDR3 region has the DNA TGTGCCAGCAGGCTCCGGGGGCTTCGTGACACTGAAGCTTTCTTT.

This clonotype was found a few times. The chain links TRBV20-1 to TRBJ2-5; TRBD2 agrees at 12 bases. The CDR3 length is 15 residues. CDR1 is DFQATT and CDR2 is SNEGSKA in the germline V gene (reference sequence). Trimming took 0 bases from V and 5 from J; bases not matched to a gene: 4. CDR3 bases: TGCAGTGCTAGAGATACTAGCGGGGGGATGGAGACCCAGTACTTC. Protein sequence: CSARDTSGGMETQYF.

In this sample, this clonotype turned up many times. This chain links TRBV28 with TRBJ2-7; D gene uncertain. V lost 2 bases and J 5 bases, leaving 13 bases between the germline ends. The CDR3 runs 14 residues. From germline, CDR1 is MDHEN and CDR2 SYDVKM. CDR3 amino acids: CASSLRASVHEQYF. CDR3 in DNA: TGTGCCAGCAGTTTAAGGGCTAGTGTCCACGAGCAGTACTTC. Full variable domain (rest looked up from reference TRBV28 and TRBJ2-7): DVKVTQSSRYLVKRTGEKVFLECVQDMDHENMFWYRQDPGLGLRLIYFSYDVKMKEKGDIPEGYSVSREKKERFSLILESASTNQTSMYLCASSLRASVHEQYFGPGTRLTVT.

The CDR3 nucleotides read TGTGCCAGCAGTGGACAGGGCGTCCAGCATTTT. Its translation: CASSGQGVQHF. This chain links TRBV12-3 or TRBV12-4 with TRBJ1-5; TRBD1 aligns across 8 bases. The CDR3 consists of 11 residues. V gave up 5 bases and J gave up 12 bases; unmatched junction bases: 3.

This clonotype showed up many times. CDR3 loop: CASSLGSVIAQETQYF. The CDR3 nucleotides are TGTGCCAGCAGCTTAGGATCAGTGATAGCCCAGGAGACCCAGTACTTC. V and J are TRBV11-2 and TRBJ2-5; D not resolved. There are 16 residues in the CDR3. Germline V gene lookup returns CDR1 SGHAT and CDR2 FQNNGV. Trimming took off 1 base at V and 5 bases at J, with 17 bases between the two ends.

This clonotype occurred many times. V usage is TRBV28 and J usage is TRBJ2-7; 7 nucleotides match TRBD2. This CDR3 is 12 amino acids long. CDR1 is MDHEN and CDR2 is SYDVKM in the germline V gene. After removal of 8 bases from V and 9 bases from J, the junction contained 10 bases not matched to a gene. In DNA, the CDR3 is TGTGCCAGCTGCAGCGGGGAACGGGGGCAGTACTTC. It codes for CASCSGERGQYF.

This clonotype was seen ten or more times. The chain employs TRBV12-3 or TRBV12-4 and TRBJ1-1, with TRBD1 matching 7 bases. V trimming: 6 bases; J trimming: 3 bases; junction bases outside the gene matches: 10. This CDR3 region has 15 residues. This CDR3 reads CASRQGRRADTEAFF. CDR3 DNA sequence: TGTGCCAGCAGACAGGGGCGAAGGGCGGACACTGAAGCTTTCTTT.

This clonotype was seen many times. The V gene is TRBV30, the J gene TRBJ2-7, with 8 bases matching TRBD2. CDR3 size: 14 residues. CDR1 GTSNPN and CDR2 SVGIG come from the germline V gene (reference sequence). Trimming removed 6 bases from V and 0 bases from J; junction bases left unmatched: 7. The CDR3 DNA reads as TGTGCCTGCGCGGGAGGCCCTAGCTCCTACGAGCAGTACTTC. Protein: CACAGGPSSYEQYF.

This clonotype has just one count. The gene calls are TRBV6-2 or TRBV6-3 and TRBJ2-7; 7 bases fit TRBD1. J was trimmed by 6 bases and V by 2 bases; bases with no gene match: 10. The CDR3 length is 15 residues. Germline-derived CDR1 and CDR2 are MNHEY and SVGEGT. This CDR3 reads CASSYRGQVNSEQYF. The CDR3 DNA is TGTGCCAGCAGTTACCGCGGACAGGTGAATTCCGAGCAGTACTTC.

Many counts were recorded for this clonotype. J is TRBJ2-7 and V is TRBV4-1; D is unresolved. The length of the CDR3 is 12 residues. Germline lookup yields CDR1 MGHRA and CDR2 YSYEKL. Trimming took off 0 bases at V and 3 bases at J, with 3 bases between the two ends. Here the CDR3 reads CASSQDLYEQYF. CDR3 DNA: TGCGCCAGCAGCCAAGACCTCTACGAGCAGTACTTC.

Ten or more counts support this clonotype. The chain links TRBV2 to TRBJ1-2, with TRBD1 matching over 9 bases. CDR3 length: 14 residues. Germline CDR1 reads SNHLY; CDR2 reads FYNNEI. J lost 8 bases, V lost 8 bases, and 12 bases had no gene match. CDR3 nucleotides: TGTGCCAGCTCTCGGGACAGGGAGTTGAGGGGCTACACCTTC. Residues: CASSRDRELRGYTF.